This T cell receptor (beta chain) appears in the sequencing data of a study of T cells after yellow fever vaccination. TCRdb reprocessed the 5' RACE reads via MiXCR and lists one record per CDR3 protein. The sample records 550,000 to 750,000 distinct CDR3 sequences, about 13% being singletons. This CDR3 has 16 amino acids. V shed 5 bases and J 4 bases; nucleotides not matched to a gene: 12. Germline V lookup: CDR1 LNHDA, CDR2 SQIVND (reference sequence). The specimen comprised PBMCs, sampled on the day of the yellow fever booster vaccination. This clonotype was obtained from a man in his thirties or forties who received the YFV17D yellow fever vaccine. The V and J genes are TRBV19 and TRBJ2-7; 9 bases are shared with TRBD2. CDR3: CASSSFSGSGGYEQYF. CDR3 DNA: TGTGCCAGTAGTTCCTTTAGCGGGAGTGGGGGATACGAGCAGTACTTC.